The clone carrying this T cell receptor (beta chain) was observed a few times. V dropped 1 base and J dropped 2 bases, with 6 bases sitting between them. Germline CDR1 MNHEY, CDR2 SVGEGT. The CDR3 totals 14 residues. This entry belongs to a study of patients and donors after allogeneic stem cell transplantation. From the RT-PCR reads, TCRdb called clonotypes with MiXCR, one entry per CDR3 protein. This repertoire shows over 150,000 distinct CDR3 sequences, approximately 30% found once; its top ten account for 3.2%. The receptor comes from a human donor who was either an allogeneic HSCT recipient or a stem cell or donor lymphocyte infusion donor (not recorded which). It is not recorded whose cells these are; they may come from a transplant donor. Material: blood, either unsorted or a sorted T cell fraction (not recorded which). This sequence joins TRBV6-2 or TRBV6-3 and TRBJ2-1; possibly TRBD1 for D (6 bases). The CDR3 DNA reads as TGTGCCAGCAGTTACTGGACAGCCTACAATGAGCAGTTCTTC. This translates into CASSYWTAYNEQFF.